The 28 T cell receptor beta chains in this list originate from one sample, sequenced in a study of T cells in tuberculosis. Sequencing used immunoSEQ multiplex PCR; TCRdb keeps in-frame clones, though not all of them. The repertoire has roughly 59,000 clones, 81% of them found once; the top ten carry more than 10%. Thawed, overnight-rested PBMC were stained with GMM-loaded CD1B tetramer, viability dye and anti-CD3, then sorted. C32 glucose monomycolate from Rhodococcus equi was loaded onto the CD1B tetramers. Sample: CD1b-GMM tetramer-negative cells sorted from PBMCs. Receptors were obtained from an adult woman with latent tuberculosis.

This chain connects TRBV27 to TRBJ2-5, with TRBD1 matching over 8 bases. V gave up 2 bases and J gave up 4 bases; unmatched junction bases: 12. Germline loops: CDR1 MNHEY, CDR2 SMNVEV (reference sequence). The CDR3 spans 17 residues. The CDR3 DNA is TGTGCCAGCAGTTTAACGGGCAGGGGGCGGGGAGGAGAGACCCAGTACTTC. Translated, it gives CASSLTGRGRGGETQYF.

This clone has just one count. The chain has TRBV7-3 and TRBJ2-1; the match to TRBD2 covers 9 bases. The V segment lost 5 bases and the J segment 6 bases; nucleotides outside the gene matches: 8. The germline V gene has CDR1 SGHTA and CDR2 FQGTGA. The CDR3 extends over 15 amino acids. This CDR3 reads CASSLALAGSNEQFF. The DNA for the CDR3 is TGTGCCAGCAGCCTGGCGCTAGCGGGGAGCAATGAGCAGTTCTTC.

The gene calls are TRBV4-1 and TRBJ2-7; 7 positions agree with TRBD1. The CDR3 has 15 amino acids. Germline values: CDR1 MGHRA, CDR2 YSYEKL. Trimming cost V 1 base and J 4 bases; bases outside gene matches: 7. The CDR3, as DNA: TGCGCCAGCAGCCAAGTTGGGACAGCGATATACGAGCAGTACTTC. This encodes CASSQVGTAIYEQYF.

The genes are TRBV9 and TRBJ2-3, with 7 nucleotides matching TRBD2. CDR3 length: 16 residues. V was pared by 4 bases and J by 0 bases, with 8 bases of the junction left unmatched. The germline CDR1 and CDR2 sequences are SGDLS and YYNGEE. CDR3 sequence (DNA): TGTGCCAGCAGCCCCACGAGCGGGGCTAGCACAGATACGCAGTATTTT. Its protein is CASSPTSGASTDTQYF.

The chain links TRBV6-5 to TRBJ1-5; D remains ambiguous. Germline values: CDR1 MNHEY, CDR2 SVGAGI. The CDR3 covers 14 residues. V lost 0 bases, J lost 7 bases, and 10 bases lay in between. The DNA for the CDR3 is TGTGCCAGCAGTTACTCTAGCGGCCGACAGCCCCAGCATTTT. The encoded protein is CASSYSSGRQPQHF.

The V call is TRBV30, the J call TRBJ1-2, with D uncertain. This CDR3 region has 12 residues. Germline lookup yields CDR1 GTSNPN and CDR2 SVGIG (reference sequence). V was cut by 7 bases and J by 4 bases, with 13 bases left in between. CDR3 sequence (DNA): TGTGCCTCGCCGGGGTCGGGCTATGGCTACACCTTC. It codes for CASPGSGYGYTF.

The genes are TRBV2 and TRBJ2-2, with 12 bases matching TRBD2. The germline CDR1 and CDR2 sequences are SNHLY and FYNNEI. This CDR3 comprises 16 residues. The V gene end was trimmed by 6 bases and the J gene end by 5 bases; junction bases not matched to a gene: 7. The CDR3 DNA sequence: TGTGCCAGCAGCATACTAGCGGGAGGATCAACCGGGGAGCTGTTTTTT. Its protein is CASSILAGGSTGELFF.

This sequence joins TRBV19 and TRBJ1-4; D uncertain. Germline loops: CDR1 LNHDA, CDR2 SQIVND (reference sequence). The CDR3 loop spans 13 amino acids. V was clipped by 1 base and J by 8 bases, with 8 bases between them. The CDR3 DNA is TGTGCCAGTAGTATAGCTGTTCGGGAAAAACTGTTTTTT. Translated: CASSIAVREKLFF.

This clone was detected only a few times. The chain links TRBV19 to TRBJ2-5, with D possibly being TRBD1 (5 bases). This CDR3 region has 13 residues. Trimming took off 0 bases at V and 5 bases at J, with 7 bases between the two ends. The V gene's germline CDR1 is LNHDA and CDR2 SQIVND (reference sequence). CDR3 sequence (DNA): TGTGCCAGTAGTATAGATCAGGGCGAGACCCAGTACTTC. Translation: CASSIDQGETQYF.

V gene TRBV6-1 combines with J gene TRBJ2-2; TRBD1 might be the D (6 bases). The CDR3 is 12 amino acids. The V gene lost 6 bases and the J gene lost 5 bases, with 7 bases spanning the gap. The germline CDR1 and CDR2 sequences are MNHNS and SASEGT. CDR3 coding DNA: TGTGCCAGCAGGGGACAAACCGGGGAGCTGTTTTTT. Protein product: CASRGQTGELFF.

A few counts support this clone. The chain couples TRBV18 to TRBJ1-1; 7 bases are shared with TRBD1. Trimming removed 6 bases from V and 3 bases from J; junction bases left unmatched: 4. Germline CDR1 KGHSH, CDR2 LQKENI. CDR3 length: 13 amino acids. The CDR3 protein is CASSQTGDTEAFF. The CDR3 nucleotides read TGTGCCAGCTCGCAAACAGGGGACACTGAAGCTTTCTTT. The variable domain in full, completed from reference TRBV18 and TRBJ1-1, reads NAGVMQNPRHLVRRRGQEARLRCSPMKGHSHVYWYRQLPEEGLKFMVYLQKENIIDESGMPKERFSAEFPKEGPSILRIQQVVRGDSAAYFCASSQTGDTEAFFGQGTRLTVV.

CDR3 protein: CASSLSTSGPTDTQYF. Written as DNA, the CDR3 is TGCGCCAGCAGCTTGTCCACTAGCGGGCCCACAGATACGCAGTATTTT. The V and J genes are TRBV5-1 and TRBJ2-3, with 9 bases fitting TRBD2. Germline loops: CDR1 SGHRS, CDR2 YFSETQ. With V trimmed by 1 base and J by 2 bases, 5 bases remained unmatched. The CDR3 sequence is 16 residues long.

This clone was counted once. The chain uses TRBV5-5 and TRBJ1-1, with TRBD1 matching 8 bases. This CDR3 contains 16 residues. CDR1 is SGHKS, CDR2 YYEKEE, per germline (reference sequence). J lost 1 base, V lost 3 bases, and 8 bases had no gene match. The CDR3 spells CASSSRIGQGNTEAFF. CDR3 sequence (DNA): TGTGCCAGCAGCTCCAGAATCGGACAGGGGAACACTGAAGCTTTCTTT. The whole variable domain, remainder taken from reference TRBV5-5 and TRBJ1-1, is DAGVTQSPTHLIKTRGQQVTLRCSPISGHKSVSWYQQVLGQGPQFIFQYYEKEERGRGNFPDRFSARQFPNYSSELNVNALLLGDSALYLCASSSRIGQGNTEAFFGQGTRLTVV.

The CDR3 region is CASTPGQGYTDTQYF. CDR3 bases: TGCGCCAGCACCCCCGGACAGGGGTACACAGATACGCAGTATTTT. The chain carries TRBV5-1 and TRBJ2-3; TRBD1 matches 9 bases. The germline V gene encodes CDR1 SGHRS and CDR2 YFSETQ. J gave up 2 bases and V 6 bases, and 7 bases lay outside the gene matches. The CDR3 runs 15 residues.

DNA of the CDR3: TGTGCCAGCAGTGACACTAGCGGGGGGGCGGATACGCAGTATTTT. Its translation is CASSDTSGGADTQYF. The gene calls are TRBV2 and TRBJ2-3; the match to TRBD2 covers 13 bases. This CDR3 has 15 residues. V trimming: 3 bases; J trimming: 6 bases; junction bases outside the gene matches: 3. Germline CDR1 SNHLY, CDR2 FYNNEI.

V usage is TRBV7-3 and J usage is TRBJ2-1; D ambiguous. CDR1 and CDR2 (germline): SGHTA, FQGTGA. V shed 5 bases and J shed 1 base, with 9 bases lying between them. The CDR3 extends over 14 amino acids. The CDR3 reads CASSPAGSYNEQFF. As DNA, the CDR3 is TGTGCCAGCAGCCCAGCCGGGTCCTACAATGAGCAGTTCTTC.

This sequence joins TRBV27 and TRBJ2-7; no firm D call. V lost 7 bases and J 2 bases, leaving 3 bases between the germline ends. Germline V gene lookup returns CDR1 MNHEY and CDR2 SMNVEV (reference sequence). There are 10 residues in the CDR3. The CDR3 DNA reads TGTGCCAGCAATACCTACGAGCAGTACTTC. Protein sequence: CASNTYEQYF.

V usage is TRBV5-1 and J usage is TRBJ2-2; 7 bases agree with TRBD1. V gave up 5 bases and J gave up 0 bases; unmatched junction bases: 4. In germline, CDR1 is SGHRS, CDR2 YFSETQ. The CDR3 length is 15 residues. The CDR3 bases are TGCGCCAGCAGTCCCGACAGGGCGAACACCGGGGAGCTGTTTTTT. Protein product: CASSPDRANTGELFF.

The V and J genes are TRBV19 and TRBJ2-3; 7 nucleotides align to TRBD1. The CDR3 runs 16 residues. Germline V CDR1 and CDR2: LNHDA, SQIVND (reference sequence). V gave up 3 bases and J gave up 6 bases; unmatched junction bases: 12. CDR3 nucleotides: TGTGCCAGTAGTATTGGACAGGCCACTTTGGTGGATACGCAGTATTTT. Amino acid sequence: CASSIGQATLVDTQYF.

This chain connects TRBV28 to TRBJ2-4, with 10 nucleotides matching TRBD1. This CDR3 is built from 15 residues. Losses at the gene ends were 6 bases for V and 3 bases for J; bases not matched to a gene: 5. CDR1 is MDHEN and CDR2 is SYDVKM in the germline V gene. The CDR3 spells CASRRTGGLKNIQYF. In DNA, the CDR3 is TGTGCCAGCAGGCGGACAGGGGGTCTCAAAAACATTCAGTACTTC. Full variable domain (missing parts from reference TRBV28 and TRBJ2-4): DVKVTQSSRYLVKRTGEKVFLECVQDMDHENMFWYRQDPGLGLRLIYFSYDVKMKEKGDIPEGYSVSREKKERFSLILESASTNQTSMYLCASRRTGGLKNIQYFGAGTRLSVL.

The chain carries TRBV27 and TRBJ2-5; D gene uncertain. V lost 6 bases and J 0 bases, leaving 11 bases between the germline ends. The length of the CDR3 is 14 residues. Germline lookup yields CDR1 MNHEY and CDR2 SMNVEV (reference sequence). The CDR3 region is CASRPTPNQETQYF. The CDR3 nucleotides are TGTGCCAGCAGGCCAACACCGAACCAAGAGACCCAGTACTTC.

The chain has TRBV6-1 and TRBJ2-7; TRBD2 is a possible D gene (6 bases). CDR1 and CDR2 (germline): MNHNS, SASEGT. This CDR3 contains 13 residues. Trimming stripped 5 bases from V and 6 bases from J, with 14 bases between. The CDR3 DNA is TGTGCCAGCAGTCCTCTTAGGGGAGGCGAGCAGTACTTC. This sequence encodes CASSPLRGGEQYF.

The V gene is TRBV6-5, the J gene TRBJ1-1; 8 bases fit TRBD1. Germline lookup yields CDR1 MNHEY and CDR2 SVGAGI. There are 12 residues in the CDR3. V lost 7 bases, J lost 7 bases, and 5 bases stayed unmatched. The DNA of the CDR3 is TGTGCCAGCAATACAGGGGGTGATGAAGCTTTCTTT. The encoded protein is CASNTGGDEAFF.

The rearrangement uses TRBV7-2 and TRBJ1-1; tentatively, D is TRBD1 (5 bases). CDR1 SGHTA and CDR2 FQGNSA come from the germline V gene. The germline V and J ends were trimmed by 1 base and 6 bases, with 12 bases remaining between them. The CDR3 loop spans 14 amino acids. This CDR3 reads CASSLELGRAEAFF. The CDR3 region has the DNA TGTGCCAGCAGCTTAGAGCTGGGCAGGGCTGAAGCTTTCTTT.

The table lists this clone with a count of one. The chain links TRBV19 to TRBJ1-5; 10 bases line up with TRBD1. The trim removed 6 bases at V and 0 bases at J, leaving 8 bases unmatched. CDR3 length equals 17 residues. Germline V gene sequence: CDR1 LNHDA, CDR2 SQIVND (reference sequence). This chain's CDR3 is CASRGWGTGDSNQPQHF. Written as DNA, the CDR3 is TGTGCCAGTAGAGGATGGGGGACAGGGGATAGCAATCAGCCCCAGCATTTT.

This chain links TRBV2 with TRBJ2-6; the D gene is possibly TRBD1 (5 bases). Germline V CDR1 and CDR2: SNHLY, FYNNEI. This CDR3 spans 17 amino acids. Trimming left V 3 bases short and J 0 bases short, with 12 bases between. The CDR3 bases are TGTGCCAGCAGTGAGGTAGGGGATATCTCTGGGGCCAACGTCCTGACTTTC. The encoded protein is CASSEVGDISGANVLTF.

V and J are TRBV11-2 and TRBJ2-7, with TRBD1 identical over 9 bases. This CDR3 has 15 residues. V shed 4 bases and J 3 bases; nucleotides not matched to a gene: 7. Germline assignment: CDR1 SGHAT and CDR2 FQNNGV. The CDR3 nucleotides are TGTGCCAGCAGCTACCACCGGGACAGGGACTACGAGCAGTACTTC. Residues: CASSYHRDRDYEQYF.

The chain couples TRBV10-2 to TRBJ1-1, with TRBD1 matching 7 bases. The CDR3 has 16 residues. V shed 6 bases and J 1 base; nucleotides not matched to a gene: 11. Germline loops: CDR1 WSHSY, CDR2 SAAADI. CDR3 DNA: TGCGCCAGCAGGGCCTGGGACAGATCTGCGAACACTGAAGCTTTCTTT. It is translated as CASRAWDRSANTEAFF.